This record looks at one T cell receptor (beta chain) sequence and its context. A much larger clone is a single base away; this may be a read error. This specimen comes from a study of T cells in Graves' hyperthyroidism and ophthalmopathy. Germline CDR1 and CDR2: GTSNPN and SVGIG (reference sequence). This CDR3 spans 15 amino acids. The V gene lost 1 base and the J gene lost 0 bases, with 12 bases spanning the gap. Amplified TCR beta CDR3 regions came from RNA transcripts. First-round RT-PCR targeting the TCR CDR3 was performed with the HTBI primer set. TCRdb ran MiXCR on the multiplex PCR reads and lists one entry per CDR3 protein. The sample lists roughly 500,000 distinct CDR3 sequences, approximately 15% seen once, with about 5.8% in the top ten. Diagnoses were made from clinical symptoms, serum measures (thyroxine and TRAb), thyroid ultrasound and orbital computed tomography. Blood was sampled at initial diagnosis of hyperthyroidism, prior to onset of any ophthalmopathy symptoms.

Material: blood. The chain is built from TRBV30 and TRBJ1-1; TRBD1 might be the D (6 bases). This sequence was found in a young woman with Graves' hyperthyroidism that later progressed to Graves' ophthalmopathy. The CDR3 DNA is TGTGCCTGGAGTGGCGCAGGGGATATGAACACTGAAGCTTTCTTT. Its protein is CAWSGAGDMNTEAFF. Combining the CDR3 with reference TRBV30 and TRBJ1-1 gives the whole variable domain SQTIHQWPATLVQPVGSPLSLECTVEGTSNPNLYWYRQAAGRGLQLLFYSVGIGQISSEVPQNLSASRPQDRQFILSSKKLLLSDSGFYLCAWSGAGDMNTEAFFGQGTRLTVV.